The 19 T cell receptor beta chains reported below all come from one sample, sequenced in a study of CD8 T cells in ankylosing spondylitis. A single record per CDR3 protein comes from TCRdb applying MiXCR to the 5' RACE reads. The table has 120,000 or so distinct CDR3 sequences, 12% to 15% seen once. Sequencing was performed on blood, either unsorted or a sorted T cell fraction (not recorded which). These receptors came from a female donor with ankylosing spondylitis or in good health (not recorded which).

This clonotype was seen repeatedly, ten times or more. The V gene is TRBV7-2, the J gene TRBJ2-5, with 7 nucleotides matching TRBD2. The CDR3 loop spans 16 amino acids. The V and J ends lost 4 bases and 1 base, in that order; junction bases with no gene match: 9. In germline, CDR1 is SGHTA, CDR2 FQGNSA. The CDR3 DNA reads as TGTGCCAGCAGCTCACGGGGCGGGAGCGTCCAAGAGACCCAGTACTTC. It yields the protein CASSSRGGSVQETQYF.

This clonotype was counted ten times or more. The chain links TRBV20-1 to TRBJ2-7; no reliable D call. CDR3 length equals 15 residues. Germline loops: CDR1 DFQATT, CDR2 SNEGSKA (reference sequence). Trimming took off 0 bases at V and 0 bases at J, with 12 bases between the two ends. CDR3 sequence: CSARDAGGDSYEQYF. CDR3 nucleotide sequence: TGCAGTGCTAGAGATGCTGGCGGTGACTCCTACGAGCAGTACTTC.

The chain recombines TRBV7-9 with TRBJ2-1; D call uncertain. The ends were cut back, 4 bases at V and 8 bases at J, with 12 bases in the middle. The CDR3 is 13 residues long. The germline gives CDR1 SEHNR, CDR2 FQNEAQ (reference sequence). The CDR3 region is CASSSRLAHEQFF. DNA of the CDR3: TGTGCCAGCAGCTCCCGTTTGGCCCATGAGCAGTTCTTC.

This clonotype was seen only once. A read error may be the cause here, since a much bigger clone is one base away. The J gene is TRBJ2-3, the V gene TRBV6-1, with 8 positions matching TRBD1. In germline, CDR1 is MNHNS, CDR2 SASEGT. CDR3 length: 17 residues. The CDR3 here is CVSMRSWGAGGIDTQYF. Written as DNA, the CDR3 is TGTGTCAGCATGAGATCCTGGGGGGCAGGGGGCATAGATACGCAGTATTTT.

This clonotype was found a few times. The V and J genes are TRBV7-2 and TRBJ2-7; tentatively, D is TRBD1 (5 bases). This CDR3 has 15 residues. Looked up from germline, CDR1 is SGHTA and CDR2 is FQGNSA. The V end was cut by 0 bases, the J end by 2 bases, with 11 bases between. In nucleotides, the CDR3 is TGTGCCAGCAGCTTAGCTTCAGACAGAGCCTACGAGCAGTACTTC. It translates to CASSLASDRAYEQYF.

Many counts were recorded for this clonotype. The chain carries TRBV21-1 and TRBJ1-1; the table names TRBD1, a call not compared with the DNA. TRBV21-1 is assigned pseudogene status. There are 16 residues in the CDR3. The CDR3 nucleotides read TGTGCCAGCAGCCGTGGGGACAGGGGAGGGTCAACTGAAGCTTTCTTT. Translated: CASSRGDRGGSTEAFF.

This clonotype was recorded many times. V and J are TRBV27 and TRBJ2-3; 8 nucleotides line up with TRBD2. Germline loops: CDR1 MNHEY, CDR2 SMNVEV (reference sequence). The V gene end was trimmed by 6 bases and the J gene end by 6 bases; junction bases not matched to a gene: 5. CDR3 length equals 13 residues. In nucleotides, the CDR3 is TGTGCCAGCAGCCTAACGGGGGGGGATACGCAGTATTTT. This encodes CASSLTGGDTQYF.

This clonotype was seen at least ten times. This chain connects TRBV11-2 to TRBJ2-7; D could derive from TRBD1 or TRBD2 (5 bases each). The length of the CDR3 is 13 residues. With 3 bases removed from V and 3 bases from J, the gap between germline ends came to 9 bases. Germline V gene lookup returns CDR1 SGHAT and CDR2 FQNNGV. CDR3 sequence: CASSLGDGYEQYF. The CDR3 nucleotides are TGTGCCAGCAGCTTGGGGGACGGCTACGAGCAGTACTTC.

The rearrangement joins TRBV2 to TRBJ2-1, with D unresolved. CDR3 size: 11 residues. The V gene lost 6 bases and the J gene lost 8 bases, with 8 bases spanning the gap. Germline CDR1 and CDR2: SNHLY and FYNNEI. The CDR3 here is CASRRADEQFF. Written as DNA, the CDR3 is TGTGCCAGCAGGAGAGCCGATGAGCAGTTCTTC.

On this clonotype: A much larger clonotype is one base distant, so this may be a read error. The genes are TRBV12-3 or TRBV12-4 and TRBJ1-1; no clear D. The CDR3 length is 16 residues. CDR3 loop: CACRPTSNVEGTEAFF. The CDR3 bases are TGTGCCTGCAGACCAACTTCAAACGTCGAGGGCACTGAAGCTTTCTTT.

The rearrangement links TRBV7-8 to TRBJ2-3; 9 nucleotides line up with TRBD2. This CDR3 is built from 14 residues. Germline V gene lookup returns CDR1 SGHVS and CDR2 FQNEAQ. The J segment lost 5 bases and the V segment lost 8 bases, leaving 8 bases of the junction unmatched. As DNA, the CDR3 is TGTGCCAGCCGCGGTAGCGGGAGAGGAGATACGCAGTATTTT. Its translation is CASRGSGRGDTQYF.

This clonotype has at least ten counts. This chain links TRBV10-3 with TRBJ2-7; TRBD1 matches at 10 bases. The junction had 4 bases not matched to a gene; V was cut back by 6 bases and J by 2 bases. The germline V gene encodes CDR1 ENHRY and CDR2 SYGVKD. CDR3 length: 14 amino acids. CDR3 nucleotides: TGTGCCATCAGCTACGACAGGGGGCCCTACGAGCAGTACTTC. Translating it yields CAISYDRGPYEQYF.

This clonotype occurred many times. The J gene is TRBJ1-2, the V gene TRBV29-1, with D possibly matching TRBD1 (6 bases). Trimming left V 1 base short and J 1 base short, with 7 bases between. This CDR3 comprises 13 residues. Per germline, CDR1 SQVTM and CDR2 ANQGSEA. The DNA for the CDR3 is TGCAGCGTTGAAGGGGGACATAACTATGGCTACACCTTC. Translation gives CSVEGGHNYGYTF.

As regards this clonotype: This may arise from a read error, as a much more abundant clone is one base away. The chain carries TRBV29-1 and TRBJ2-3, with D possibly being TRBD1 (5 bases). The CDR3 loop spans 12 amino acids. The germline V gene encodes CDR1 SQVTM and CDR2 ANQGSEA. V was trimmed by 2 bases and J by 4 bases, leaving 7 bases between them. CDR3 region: CSVEQGADTQYF. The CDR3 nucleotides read TGCAGCGTTGAACAGGGCGCAGATACGCAGTATTTT.

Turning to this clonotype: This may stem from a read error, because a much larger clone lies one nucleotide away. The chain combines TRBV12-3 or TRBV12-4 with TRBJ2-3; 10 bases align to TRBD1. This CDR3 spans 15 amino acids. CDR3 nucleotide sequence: TGTGCCAACAGTTCTAGACAGGGGGCTGTAGATACGCAGTATTTT. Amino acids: CANSSRQGAVDTQYF.

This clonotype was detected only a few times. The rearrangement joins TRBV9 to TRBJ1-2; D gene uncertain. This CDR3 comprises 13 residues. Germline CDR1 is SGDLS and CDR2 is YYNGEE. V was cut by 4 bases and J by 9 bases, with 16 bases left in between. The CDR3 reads CASSSASSMSYTF. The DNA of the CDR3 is TGTGCCAGCAGCTCTGCTTCGTCTATGAGCTACACCTTC.

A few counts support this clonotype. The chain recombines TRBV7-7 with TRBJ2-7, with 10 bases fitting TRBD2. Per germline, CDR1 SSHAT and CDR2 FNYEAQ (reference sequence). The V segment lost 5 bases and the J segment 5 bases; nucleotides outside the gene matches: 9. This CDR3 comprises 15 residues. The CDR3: CASSLSSGSFNEQYF. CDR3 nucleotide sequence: TGTGCCAGCAGCCTATCTAGCGGGAGTTTCAACGAGCAGTACTTC.

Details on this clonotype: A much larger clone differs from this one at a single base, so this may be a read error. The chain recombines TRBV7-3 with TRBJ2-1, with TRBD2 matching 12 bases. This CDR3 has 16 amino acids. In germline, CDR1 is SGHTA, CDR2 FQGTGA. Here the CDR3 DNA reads TGTGTCAGCAGCAGGACTAGCGGGAAATCCCACAATGAGCAGTTCTTC. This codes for CVSSRTSGKSHNEQFF.

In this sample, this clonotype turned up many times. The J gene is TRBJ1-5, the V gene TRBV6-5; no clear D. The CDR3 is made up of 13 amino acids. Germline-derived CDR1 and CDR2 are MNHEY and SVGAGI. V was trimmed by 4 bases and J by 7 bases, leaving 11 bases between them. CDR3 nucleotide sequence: TGTGCCAGCAGTTCTGAACTCGGCCAGCCCCAGCATTTT. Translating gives CASSSELGQPQHF.